One and the same sample provided the 29 T cell receptor beta chains below, sequenced in a study of regulatory T cells in long-lasting Graves disease. Relying on iRepertoire HTBI primers and Arm-PCR of CDR3 regions, the team built TCR beta libraries. Each CDR3 protein is one row after TCRdb ran MiXCR on the multiplex PCR reads. The table has about 470,000 distinct CDR3 sequences, 15% seen once. Time point: newly diagnosed GD, antithyroid drugs for less than 3 months. The TCR library was made from RNA that had been extracted from PBMCs in TRIzol. These data also featured in a second study, about T cells in Graves' hyperthyroidism and ophthalmopathy.

The sample here was peripheral blood mononuclear cells (PBMCs), taken at new diagnosis, from a patient treated with antithyroid drugs. The receptors were gathered from a woman in her twenties or thirties with Graves disease.

This clonotype came up many times. The chain has TRBV28 and TRBJ1-1; D gene uncertain. Looked up from germline, CDR1 is MDHEN and CDR2 is SYDVKM. The germline V and J ends were trimmed by 7 bases and 0 bases, with 12 bases remaining between them. The length of the CDR3 is 14 residues. The CDR3 DNA sequence: TGTGCCAGCATTGGAGCGTCGATGAACACTGAAGCTTTCTTT. Its protein is CASIGASMNTEAFF.

On this clonotype: A read error is the likely source, as a far larger clone sits one nucleotide away. V gene TRBV27 combines with J gene TRBJ2-1; 7 bases fit TRBD2. Germline CDR1 MNHEY, CDR2 SMNVEV (reference sequence). The CDR3 extends over 13 amino acids. J lost 10 bases, V lost 2 bases, and 5 bases had no gene match. CDR3 in amino acids: CASSLAGAYEQFF. CDR3 bases: TGTGCCAGCAGTTTAGCGGGAGCCTACGAGCAGTTCTTC.

Details on this clonotype: A read error may explain this, as a much larger clone is one base away. The gene calls are TRBV11-2 and TRBJ2-1; D might be TRBD2 (5 bases). The CDR3 totals 15 residues. V lost 8 bases and J 10 bases, leaving 24 bases between the germline ends. Germline assignment: CDR1 SGHAT and CDR2 FQNNGV. CDR3 DNA: TGTGCCAGCTCCCTCTCCTTAGGGAGCTCCTACGAGCAGTTCTTC. Protein product: CASSLSLGSSYEQFF.

The chain is built from TRBV7-9 and TRBJ1-3, with TRBD1 as a possible D gene (5 bases). Germline V gene lookup returns CDR1 SEHNR and CDR2 FQNEAQ (reference sequence). This CDR3 has 16 amino acids. Trimming stripped 5 bases from V and 0 bases from J, with 14 bases between. The CDR3 sequence is CASSPKDTHSGNTIYF. The CDR3 nucleotides are TGTGCCAGCAGCCCAAAGGACACTCACTCTGGAAACACCATATATTTT.

In this sample, this clonotype turned up many times. J is TRBJ2-5 and V is TRBV7-2; 7 positions agree with TRBD2. The CDR3 extends over 14 amino acids. V lost 5 bases to trimming and J lost 3 bases; unmatched junction nucleotides: 6. In germline, CDR1 is SGHTA, CDR2 FQGNSA. CDR3 protein: CASSPRESKETQYF. The CDR3 nucleotides are TGTGCCAGCAGCCCGCGGGAGAGCAAAGAGACCCAGTACTTC.

This rearrangement joins TRBV28 to TRBJ1-4; no clear D. Trimming removed 3 bases at V and 0 bases at J, with 8 bases between. Looked up from germline, CDR1 is MDHEN and CDR2 is SYDVKM. This CDR3 region has 15 residues. CDR3 coding DNA: TGTGCCAGCAGTTTGTCCCCTGCAACTAATGAAAAACTGTTTTTT. Translating gives CASSLSPATNEKLFF.

This clonotype was counted at least ten times. This chain links TRBV12-3 or TRBV12-4 with TRBJ2-4, with D tentatively TRBD1 or TRBD2 (6 bases each). CDR3 length equals 14 residues. Between the trimmed V and J ends, which lost 8 bases and 3 bases, there was a span of 14 bases. CDR3 region: CASDVGGVKNIQYF. The CDR3 DNA is TGTGCCAGCGACGTCGGGGGCGTCAAAAACATTCAGTACTTC.

The chain combines TRBV6-1 with TRBJ2-7; TRBD1 might be the D (6 bases). CDR1 and CDR2 from the germline V gene are MNHNS and SASEGT. The CDR3 is 16 amino acids. V gave up 7 bases and J gave up 4 bases, with 23 bases separating them. The CDR3 here is CASTQQGGTLKYEQYF. The CDR3 bases are TGTGCCAGCACCCAACAGGGTGGGACACTAAAATACGAGCAGTACTTC.

V and J are TRBV28 and TRBJ2-3; TRBD1 is a possible D gene (6 bases). Trimming removed 6 bases from V and 2 bases from J, with 15 bases in between. The CDR3 consists of 15 residues. The germline gives CDR1 MDHEN, CDR2 SYDVKM. Here the CDR3 reads CASRPGHRATDTQYF. The DNA of the CDR3 is TGTGCCAGCAGACCGGGACACCGAGCCACAGATACGCAGTATTTT.

This clonotype was seen many times. The rearrangement links TRBV30 to TRBJ1-5; D uncertain. V lost 6 bases, J lost 1 base, and 10 bases lay in between. There are 13 residues in the CDR3. Germline assignment: CDR1 GTSNPN and CDR2 SVGIG (reference sequence). The CDR3: CACGYQSNQPQHF. DNA for the CDR3: TGTGCCTGTGGGTACCAGAGCAATCAGCCCCAGCATTTT.

The J gene is TRBJ2-5, the V gene TRBV3-1, with TRBD1 identical over 9 bases. The CDR3 is made up of 20 amino acids. Trimming removed 1 base from V and 3 bases from J; junction bases left unmatched: 18. Germline-derived CDR1 and CDR2 are LGHDT and YNNKEL (reference sequence). The CDR3 region has the DNA TGTGCCAGCAGCCAAGTATTTCCCTCAACGACAGGGGGTTTGGAAGAGACCCAGTACTTC. Amino acids: CASSQVFPSTTGGLEETQYF.

At least ten counts were recorded for this clonotype. The chain has TRBV11-2 and TRBJ2-3; D is uncertain. Germline CDR1 is SGHAT and CDR2 is FQNNGV. Trimming cost V 2 bases and J 0 bases, with 9 bases left between them. This CDR3 has 15 amino acids. CDR3 loop: CASSLRATSTDTQYF. CDR3 DNA sequence: TGTGCCAGCAGCTTAAGGGCAACTAGCACAGATACGCAGTATTTT. The full variable domain, rest sourced from reference TRBV11-2 and TRBJ2-3, is EAGVAQSPRYKIIEKRQSVAFWCNPISGHATLYWYQQILGQGPKLLIQFQNNGVVDDSQLPKDRFSAERLKGVDSTLKIQPAKLEDSAVYLCASSLRATSTDTQYFGPGTRLTVL.

The chain couples TRBV7-2 to TRBJ2-7, with 9 bases aligning to TRBD1. The junction had 9 bases not matched to a gene; V was cut back by 3 bases and J by 3 bases. From germline, CDR1 is SGHTA and CDR2 FQGNSA. The CDR3 contains 16 residues. The CDR3 bases are TGTGCCAGCAGCTTTAGAAACAGGGGGCGCATCTACGAGCAGTACTTC. Its protein product is CASSFRNRGRIYEQYF.

The table lists this clonotype with a few counts. The rearrangement uses TRBV10-3 and TRBJ1-1; D call uncertain. V lost 6 bases and J lost 4, with 6 bases in between. The V gene's germline CDR1 is ENHRY and CDR2 SYGVKD. The CDR3 spans 11 residues. CDR3 DNA sequence: TGTGCCATCAGCGCCGGCACTGAAGCTTTCTTT. It yields the protein CAISAGTEAFF.

This clonotype has ten or more counts. The chain uses TRBV20-1 and TRBJ2-7, with no clear D. Germline V CDR1 and CDR2: DFQATT, SNEGSKA (reference sequence). The CDR3 is 13 residues long. This CDR3 reads CSDKPPFTYEQYF. DNA for the CDR3: TGCAGCGATAAGCCCCCTTTCACTTACGAGCAGTACTTC.

This clonotype was counted ten times or more. The V and J genes are TRBV27 and TRBJ1-1; D is perhaps TRBD1 (5 bases). V gave up 5 bases and J gave up 1 base, with 14 bases separating them. There are 15 residues in the CDR3. Germline CDR1 is MNHEY and CDR2 is SMNVEV (reference sequence). The CDR3 loop reads CASSPSGGSNTEAFF. The CDR3 DNA reads as TGTGCCAGCAGTCCTTCCGGGGGGTCGAACACTGAAGCTTTCTTT.

The CDR3 bases are TGTGCCAGCAGTGAATCTGCGGGAGGGCCCCCATACAATGAGCAGTTCTTC. Protein: CASSESAGGPPYNEQFF. The chain links TRBV6-2 or TRBV6-3 to TRBJ2-1; 9 bases map to TRBD2. CDR3 length: 17 residues. Germline CDR1 and CDR2: MNHEY and SVGEGT. V trimming: 5 bases; J trimming: 4 bases; junction bases outside the gene matches: 12.

This clonotype appeared many times. This chain uses TRBV9 with TRBJ2-7, with TRBD1 matching 10 bases. The germline gives CDR1 SGDLS, CDR2 YYNGEE. J was trimmed by 4 bases and V by 1 base; bases with no gene match: 5. This CDR3 is 15 amino acids long. Written as DNA, the CDR3 is TGTGCCAGCAGCGTACTCTCGGGACAGGGGTACGAGCAGTACTTC. Encoded protein: CASSVLSGQGYEQYF. The full variable domain, completed using reference TRBV9 and TRBJ2-7, is DSGVTQTPKHLITATGQRVTLRCSPRSGDLSVYWYQQSLDQGLQFLIQYYNGEERAKGNILERFSAQQFPDLHSELNLSSLELGDSALYFCASSVLSGQGYEQYFGPGTRLTVT.

The V call is TRBV24-1, the J call TRBJ2-5; 8 bases agree with TRBD1. The CDR3 is 15 amino acids. V gave up 4 bases and J gave up 5 bases; unmatched junction bases: 8. Germline values: CDR1 KGHDR, CDR2 SFDVKD. The CDR3 loop is CATSDRDRDRETQYF. CDR3 DNA sequence: TGTGCCACCAGTGACCGAGATCGGGACAGGGAGACCCAGTACTTC.

This clonotype showed up just a few times. The rearrangement links TRBV11-2 to TRBJ2-7; 8 bases map to TRBD1. Germline-derived CDR1 and CDR2 are SGHAT and FQNNGV. The CDR3 is made up of 14 amino acids. V was pared by 5 bases and J by 6 bases, with 9 bases of the junction left unmatched. The CDR3 region is CASSAPGQVVEQYF. Written as DNA, the CDR3 is TGTGCCAGCAGCGCACCGGGACAGGTTGTCGAGCAGTACTTC.

This clonotype was observed at least ten times. The chain uses TRBV12-3 or TRBV12-4 and TRBJ2-7; the match to TRBD2 covers 13 bases. With V trimmed by 3 bases and J by 2 bases, 7 bases remained unmatched. The CDR3 covers 17 residues. The CDR3 spells CASSLDQLAGGPYEQYF. The CDR3 DNA follows: TGTGCCAGCAGTTTGGACCAACTAGCGGGAGGGCCCTACGAGCAGTACTTC.

This clonotype was observed many times. V gene TRBV9 combines with J gene TRBJ1-5; 8 bases align to TRBD1. Germline-derived CDR1 and CDR2 are SGDLS and YYNGEE. CDR3 length: 15 amino acids. The ends lost 4 bases at V and 0 bases at J; junction bases unmatched: 3. The CDR3 loop is CASSTGQASNQPQHF. In DNA form, the CDR3 reads TGTGCCAGCAGCACGGGACAGGCTAGCAATCAGCCCCAGCATTTT. Filled out from reference TRBV9 and TRBJ1-5, the complete variable domain reads DSGVTQTPKHLITATGQRVTLRCSPRSGDLSVYWYQQSLDQGLQFLIQYYNGEERAKGNILERFSAQQFPDLHSELNLSSLELGDSALYFCASSTGQASNQPQHFGDGTRLSIL.

In this sample, this clonotype turned up many times. J is TRBJ1-3 and V is TRBV11-2; TRBD1 is a possible D gene (5 bases). The V gene lost 0 bases and the J gene lost 0 bases, with 9 bases spanning the gap. The CDR3 length is 16 residues. Germline V gene data show CDR1 as SGHAT and CDR2 as FQNNGV. The CDR3 sequence: CASSLERGLSGNTIYF. The CDR3 nucleotides read TGTGCCAGCAGCTTAGAGAGGGGACTCTCTGGAAACACCATATATTTT.

This clonotype was counted only a few times. The chain couples TRBV19 to TRBJ2-3; unclear D gene. Per the germline V gene, CDR1 is LNHDA and CDR2 is SQIVND (reference sequence). Trimming cost V 4 bases and J 3 bases, with 8 bases left between them. This CDR3 region has 13 residues. As DNA, the CDR3 is TGTGCCAGTAGTAATGTGCTTACAGATACGCAGTATTTT. Protein sequence: CASSNVLTDTQYF.

This clonotype was counted between two and nine times. The V and J genes are TRBV2 and TRBJ1-2; D not resolved. The V gene lost 3 bases and the J gene lost 8 bases, with 10 bases spanning the gap. Germline V lookup: CDR1 SNHLY, CDR2 FYNNEI. The CDR3 has 12 residues. CDR3 nucleotide sequence: TGTGCCAGCAGTGACTTTGGGATGGGCTACACCTTC. This gives the protein CASSDFGMGYTF.

The table lists this clonotype with many counts. V gene TRBV7-8 combines with J gene TRBJ2-3, with 9 bases matching TRBD2. The J segment lost 2 bases and the V segment lost 4 bases, leaving 10 bases of the junction unmatched. This CDR3 has 17 amino acids. Germline V gives CDR1 SGHVS, CDR2 FQNEAQ. The CDR3 region is CASSSPLREGFTDTQYF. CDR3 coding DNA: TGTGCCAGCAGCTCCCCCCTGCGGGAGGGCTTCACAGATACGCAGTATTTT.

This clonotype came up many times. The chain carries TRBV11-3 and TRBJ2-3; the D call may be TRBD1 or TRBD2 (5 bases each). V was pared by 3 bases and J by 0 bases, with 7 bases between. Germline lookup yields CDR1 SGHNT and CDR2 YENEEA. The CDR3 is made up of 14 amino acids. The CDR3 DNA reads TGTGCCAGCAGCTTGGGGGACAGCACAGATACGCAGTATTTT. It is translated as CASSLGDSTDTQYF.

The rearrangement joins TRBV30 to TRBJ1-2; 10 nucleotides line up with TRBD1. V lost 5 bases to trimming and J lost 7 bases; unmatched junction nucleotides: 1. Per the germline V gene, CDR1 is GTSNPN and CDR2 is SVGIG (reference sequence). The CDR3 runs 11 residues. CDR3 sequence (DNA): TGTGCCTGGGGGACAGGGGTTGGCTACACCTTC. Translating it yields CAWGTGVGYTF.

The V gene is TRBV20-1, the J gene TRBJ1-1, with TRBD1 matching 9 bases. Per the germline V gene, CDR1 is DFQATT and CDR2 is SNEGSKA (reference sequence). Unmatched junction bases numbered 12, after V lost 6 bases and J lost 4 bases. The CDR3 covers 15 residues. CDR3 region: CSALHRGHIGTEAFF. The CDR3 DNA reads as TGCAGTGCCCTTCACAGGGGGCATATCGGCACTGAAGCTTTCTTT.